The 13 T cell receptor beta chains given below trace back to one sample, sequenced in a study of blood T cell repertoires in COVID-19. Sequencing was performed with immunoSEQ multiplex PCR; in TCRdb, only in-frame clones are kept and a portion is missing. The table has tens of thousands of clones, around 88% seen once; the top ten hold 1.2%. Sequenced sample: PBMCs or T cells enriched from blood (not recorded which). The receptors come from a woman aged 50 to 65 with acute COVID-19.

This clone was detected only once. The chain combines TRBV2 with TRBJ1-1; 7 bases match TRBD1. In germline, CDR1 is SNHLY, CDR2 FYNNEI. Trimming at V came to 7 bases and at J to 1 base, leaving 6 bases not matched to a gene. The CDR3 loop spans 14 amino acids. CDR3 in amino acids: CASKRDRENTEAFF. CDR3 DNA sequence: TGTGCCAGCAAACGGGACAGAGAGAACACTGAAGCTTTCTTT.

This rearrangement joins TRBV19 to TRBJ2-3, with 10 bases fitting TRBD1. This CDR3 is 15 amino acids long. Losses at the gene ends were 3 bases for V and 7 bases for J; bases not matched to a gene: 7. CDR1 and CDR2 from the germline V gene are LNHDA and SQIVND (reference sequence). CDR3 in DNA: TGTGCCAGTAGTATTACCGGGACAGGGGTACATACGCAGTATTTT. It yields the protein CASSITGTGVHTQYF.

The chain is built from TRBV4-1 and TRBJ2-3; D call uncertain. Per germline, CDR1 MGHRA and CDR2 YSYEKL. Deletions cut 2 bases from V and 2 bases from J, with 11 bases between. The CDR3 is made up of 15 amino acids. The CDR3 reads CASSQSKQLTDTQYF. DNA of the CDR3: TGCGCCAGCAGCCAAAGTAAACAGCTCACAGATACGCAGTATTTT.

The J gene is TRBJ2-2, the V gene TRBV24-1; TRBD2 matches 8 bases. Germline values: CDR1 KGHDR, CDR2 SFDVKD. The CDR3 consists of 18 residues. The trim removed 4 bases at V and 4 bases at J, leaving 13 bases unmatched. CDR3 sequence (DNA): TGTGCCACCAGTGACTCTACCGGGACCGCGGGAGGCACCGGGGAGCTGTTTTTT. Its translation is CATSDSTGTAGGTGELFF.

The chain combines TRBV6-2 or TRBV6-3 with TRBJ1-1; the match to TRBD1 covers 8 bases. CDR1 and CDR2 from the germline V gene are MNHEY and SVGEGT. The CDR3 runs 13 residues. Trimming took 4 bases from V and 14 from J; bases not matched to a gene: 12. CDR3 nucleotides: TGTGCCAGCAGTTCCGCCGCGACAGGGGTAGGATTCTTT. Protein sequence: CASSSAATGVGFF.

V is TRBV7-9 and J is TRBJ1-2; 8 bases match TRBD1. The CDR3 totals 16 residues. Germline CDR1 and CDR2: SEHNR and FQNEAQ (reference sequence). The junction had 14 bases not matched to a gene; V was cut back by 3 bases and J by 8 bases. CDR3: CASSFESGGWVEGYTF. Written as DNA, the CDR3 is TGTGCCAGCAGCTTCGAATCAGGGGGCTGGGTGGAAGGCTACACCTTC.

The chain couples TRBV7-2 to TRBJ2-3; a possible D gene is TRBD2 (5 bases). CDR1 and CDR2 (germline): SGHTA, FQGNSA. This CDR3 is built from 14 residues. The V gene lost 6 bases and the J gene lost 6 bases, with 16 bases spanning the gap. The chain's CDR3 is CASSLASLSDTQYF. CDR3 nucleotide sequence: TGTGCCAGCAGTCTAGCCTCCTTAAGCGATACGCAGTATTTT.

This chain connects TRBV30 to TRBJ2-7, with 9 bases aligning to TRBD2. Germline V gene data show CDR1 as GTSNPN and CDR2 as SVGIG (reference sequence). This CDR3 has 14 amino acids. The trim removed 5 bases at V and 5 bases at J, leaving 10 bases unmatched. CDR3: CAWASGTFVNEQYF. The CDR3 DNA sequence: TGTGCCTGGGCTAGCGGGACTTTCGTCAACGAGCAGTACTTC.

The chain has TRBV6-1 and TRBJ2-1; the D gene is possibly TRBD2 (6 bases). V was clipped by 1 base and J by 5 bases, with 9 bases between them. The CDR3 extends over 14 amino acids. CDR1 MNHNS and CDR2 SASEGT come from the germline V gene. CDR3 sequence reads: CASSEVWTNNEQFF. As DNA, the CDR3 is TGTGCCAGCAGTGAAGTCTGGACTAACAATGAGCAGTTCTTC.

The chain has TRBV11-3 and TRBJ2-2; TRBD1 matches at 7 bases. From germline, CDR1 is SGHNT and CDR2 YENEEA. The CDR3 runs 18 residues. Losses at the gene ends were 4 bases for V and 6 bases for J; bases not matched to a gene: 17. CDR3 loop: CASSSPEFGTDNPGELFF. CDR3 coding DNA: TGTGCCAGCAGCTCCCCTGAATTCGGGACAGATAATCCCGGGGAGCTGTTTTTT.

The rearrangement uses TRBV11-3 and TRBJ2-7; 7 bases map to TRBD1. V was pared by 2 bases and J by 2 bases, with 0 bases of the junction left unmatched. From germline, CDR1 is SGHNT and CDR2 YENEEA. The CDR3 loop spans 13 amino acids. The CDR3: CASSLQGAYEQYF. In nucleotides, the CDR3 is TGTGCCAGCAGCTTACAGGGGGCCTACGAGCAGTACTTC.

The genes are TRBV5-6 and TRBJ1-1, with D possibly matching TRBD1 (5 bases). Per the germline V gene, CDR1 is SGHDT and CDR2 is YYEEEE. Between the trimmed V and J ends, which lost 5 bases and 7 bases, there was a span of 15 bases. The CDR3 extends over 13 amino acids. The CDR3 bases are TGTGCCAGCAGATACTCCGGGGGGGTTGAAGCTTTCTTT. Protein product: CASRYSGGVEAFF.

V and J are TRBV2 and TRBJ2-1; 8 bases line up with TRBD1. Germline V gene lookup returns CDR1 SNHLY and CDR2 FYNNEI. The CDR3 has 15 amino acids. Trimming removed 1 base from V and 3 bases from J; junction bases left unmatched: 2. In DNA, the CDR3 is TGTGCCAGCAGTGAAGAGGGACAGGTCTACAATGAGCAGTTCTTC. This encodes CASSEEGQVYNEQFF.